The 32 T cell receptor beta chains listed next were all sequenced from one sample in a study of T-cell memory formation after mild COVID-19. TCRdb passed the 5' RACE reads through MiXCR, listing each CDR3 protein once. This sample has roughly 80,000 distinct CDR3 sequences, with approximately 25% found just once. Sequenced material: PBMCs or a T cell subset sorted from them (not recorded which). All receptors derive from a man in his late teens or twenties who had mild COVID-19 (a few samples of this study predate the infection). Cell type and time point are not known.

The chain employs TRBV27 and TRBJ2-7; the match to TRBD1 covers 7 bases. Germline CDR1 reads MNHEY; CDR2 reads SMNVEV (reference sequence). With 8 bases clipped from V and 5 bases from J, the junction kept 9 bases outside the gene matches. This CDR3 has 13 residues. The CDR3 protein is CASAYRQGHEQYF. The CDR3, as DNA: TGTGCCAGCGCATACCGACAGGGCCACGAGCAGTACTTC.

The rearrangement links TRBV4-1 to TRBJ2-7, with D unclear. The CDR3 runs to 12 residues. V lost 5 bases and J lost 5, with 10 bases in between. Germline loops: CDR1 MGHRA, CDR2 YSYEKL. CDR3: CASSYKGNEQYF. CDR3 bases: TGCGCCAGCAGCTACAAGGGCAACGAGCAGTACTTC.

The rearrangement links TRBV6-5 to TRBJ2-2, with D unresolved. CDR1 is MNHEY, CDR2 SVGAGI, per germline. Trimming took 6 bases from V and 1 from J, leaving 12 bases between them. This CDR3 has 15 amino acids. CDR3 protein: CASSWRQENTGELFF. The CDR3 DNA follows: TGTGCCAGCAGCTGGCGGCAAGAGAACACCGGGGAGCTGTTTTTT.

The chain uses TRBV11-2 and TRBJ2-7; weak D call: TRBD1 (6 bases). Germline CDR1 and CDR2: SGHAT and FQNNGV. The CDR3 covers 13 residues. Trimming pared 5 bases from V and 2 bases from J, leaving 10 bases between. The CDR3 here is CASSPQGTYEQYF. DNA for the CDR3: TGTGCCAGCAGCCCCCAGGGGACCTACGAGCAGTACTTC.

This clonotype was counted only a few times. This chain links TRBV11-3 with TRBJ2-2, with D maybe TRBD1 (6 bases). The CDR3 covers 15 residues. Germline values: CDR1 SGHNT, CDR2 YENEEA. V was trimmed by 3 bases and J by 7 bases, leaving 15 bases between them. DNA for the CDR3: TGTGCCAGCAGCTTTCGATCGGCAGGGGACGGGGAGCTGTTTTTT. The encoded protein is CASSFRSAGDGELFF.

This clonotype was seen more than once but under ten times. The CDR3 sequence is CSVDIRNTEAFF. In DNA form, the CDR3 reads TGCAGCGTTGATATAAGGAACACTGAAGCTTTCTTT. The chain joins TRBV29-1 to TRBJ1-1; D is undetermined. Germline CDR1 is SQVTM and CDR2 is ANQGSEA. V lost 3 bases and J 1 base, leaving 6 bases between the germline ends. This CDR3 has 12 amino acids.

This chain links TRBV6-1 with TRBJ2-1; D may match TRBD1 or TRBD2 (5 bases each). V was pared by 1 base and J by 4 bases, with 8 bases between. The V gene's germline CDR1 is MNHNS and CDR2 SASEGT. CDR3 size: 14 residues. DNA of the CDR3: TGTGCCAGCAGTGAAGACGGGGCGTACAATGAGCAGTTCTTC. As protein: CASSEDGAYNEQFF.

For the CDR3, the DNA is TGTGCCAGCAGCCCCCACGGGGGTTCGGGTCAGCCCCAGCATTTT. This translates into CASSPHGGSGQPQHF. V and J are TRBV6-2 or TRBV6-3 and TRBJ1-5, with D possibly being TRBD1 (5 bases). The CDR3 is 15 residues long. Deletions cut 6 bases from V and 6 bases from J, with 18 bases between. The V gene's germline CDR1 is MNHEY and CDR2 SVGEGT.

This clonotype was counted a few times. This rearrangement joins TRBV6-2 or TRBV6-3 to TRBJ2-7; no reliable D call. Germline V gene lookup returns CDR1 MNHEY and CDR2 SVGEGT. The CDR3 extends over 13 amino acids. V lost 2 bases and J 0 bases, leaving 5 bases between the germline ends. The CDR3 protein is CASSYSTSYEQYV. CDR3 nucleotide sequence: TGTGCCAGCAGTTACAGCACCTCCTACGAGCAGTACGTC.

CDR3 amino acids: CAISDVSLATFNEQFF. In DNA, the CDR3 is TGTGCCATCAGTGACGTGTCGCTAGCGACTTTCAATGAGCAGTTCTTC. The chain joins TRBV10-3 to TRBJ2-1, with D maybe TRBD2 (6 bases). Between the trimmed V and J ends, which lost 3 bases and 6 bases, there was a span of 18 bases. The CDR3 is 16 residues long. Per germline, CDR1 ENHRY and CDR2 SYGVKD.

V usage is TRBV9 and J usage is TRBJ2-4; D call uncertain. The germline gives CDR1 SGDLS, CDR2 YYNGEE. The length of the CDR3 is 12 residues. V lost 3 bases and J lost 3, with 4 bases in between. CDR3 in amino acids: CASSGDKNIQYF. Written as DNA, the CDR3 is TGTGCCAGCAGCGGCGACAAAAACATTCAGTACTTC.

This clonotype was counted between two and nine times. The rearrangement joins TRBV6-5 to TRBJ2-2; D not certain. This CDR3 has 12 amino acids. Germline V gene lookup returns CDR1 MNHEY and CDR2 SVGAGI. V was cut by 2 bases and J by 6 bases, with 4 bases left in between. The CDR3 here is CASSYGSGELFF. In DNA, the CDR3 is TGTGCCAGCAGTTACGGTTCCGGGGAGCTGTTTTTT.

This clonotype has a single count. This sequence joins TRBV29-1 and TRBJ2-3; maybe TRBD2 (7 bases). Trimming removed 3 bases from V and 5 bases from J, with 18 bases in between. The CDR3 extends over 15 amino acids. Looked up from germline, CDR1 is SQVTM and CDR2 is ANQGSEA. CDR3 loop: CSVEGGRGVRDTQYF. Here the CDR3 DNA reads TGCAGCGTTGAGGGGGGGCGAGGGGTCAGAGATACGCAGTATTTT.

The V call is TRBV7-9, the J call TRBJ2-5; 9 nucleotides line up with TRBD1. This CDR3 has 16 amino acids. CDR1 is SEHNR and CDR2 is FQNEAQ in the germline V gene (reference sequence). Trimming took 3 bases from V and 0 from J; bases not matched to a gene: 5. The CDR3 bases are TGTGCCAGCAGCTTCCGGACAGGGGCGGACCAAGAGACCCAGTACTTC. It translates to CASSFRTGADQETQYF.

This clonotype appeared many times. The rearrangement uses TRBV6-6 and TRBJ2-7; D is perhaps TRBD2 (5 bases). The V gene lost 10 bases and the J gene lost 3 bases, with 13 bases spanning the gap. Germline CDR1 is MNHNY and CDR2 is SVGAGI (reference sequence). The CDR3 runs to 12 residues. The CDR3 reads CATFAGLYEQYF. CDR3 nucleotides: TGTGCCACCTTCGCGGGCCTCTACGAGCAGTACTTC.

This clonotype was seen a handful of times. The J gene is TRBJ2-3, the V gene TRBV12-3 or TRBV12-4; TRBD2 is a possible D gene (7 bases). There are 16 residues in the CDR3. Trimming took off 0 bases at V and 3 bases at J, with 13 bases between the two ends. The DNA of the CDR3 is TGTGCCAGCAGTTTAGCGGGGGGGCCGGCAACAGATACGCAGTATTTT. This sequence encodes CASSLAGGPATDTQYF.

Here the CDR3 reads CSDRTSGGRNEQFF. The DNA for the CDR3 is TGCAGCGATCGGACTAGCGGGGGCCGCAATGAGCAGTTCTTC. The chain is built from TRBV29-1 and TRBJ2-1; TRBD2 agrees at 13 bases. The J segment lost 6 bases and the V segment lost 7 bases, leaving 6 bases of the junction unmatched. There are 14 residues in the CDR3. CDR1 SQVTM and CDR2 ANQGSEA come from the germline V gene.

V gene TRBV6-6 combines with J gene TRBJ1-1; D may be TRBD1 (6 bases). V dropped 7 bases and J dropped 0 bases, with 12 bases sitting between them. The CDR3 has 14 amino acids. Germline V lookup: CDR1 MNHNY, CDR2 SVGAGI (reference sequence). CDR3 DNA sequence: TGTGCCAGCACCTCCCGGACAGTGAACACTGAAGCTTTCTTT. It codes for CASTSRTVNTEAFF.

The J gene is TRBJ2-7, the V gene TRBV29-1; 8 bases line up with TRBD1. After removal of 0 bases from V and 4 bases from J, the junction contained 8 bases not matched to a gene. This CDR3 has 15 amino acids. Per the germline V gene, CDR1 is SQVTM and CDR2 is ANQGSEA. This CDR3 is CSVEDQGAMGYEQYF. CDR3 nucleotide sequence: TGCAGCGTTGAAGATCAGGGGGCGATGGGGTACGAGCAGTACTTC.

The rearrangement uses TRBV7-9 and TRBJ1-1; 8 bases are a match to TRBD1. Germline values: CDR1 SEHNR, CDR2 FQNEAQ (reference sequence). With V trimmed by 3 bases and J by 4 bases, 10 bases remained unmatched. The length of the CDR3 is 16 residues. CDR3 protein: CASSLSSGGFGTEAFF. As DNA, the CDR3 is TGTGCCAGCAGCTTGTCCTCAGGGGGCTTTGGCACTGAAGCTTTCTTT.

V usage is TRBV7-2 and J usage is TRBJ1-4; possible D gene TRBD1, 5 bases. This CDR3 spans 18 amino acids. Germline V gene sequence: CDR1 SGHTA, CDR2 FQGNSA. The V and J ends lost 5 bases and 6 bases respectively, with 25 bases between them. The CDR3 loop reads CASSPPRDDSPEHEKLFF. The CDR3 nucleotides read TGTGCCAGCAGCCCACCCAGGGACGACAGTCCGGAGCATGAAAAACTGTTTTTT.

The CDR3 spells CASSLSVRGTVGTEAFF. The CDR3 DNA follows: TGCGCCAGCAGCTTGAGTGTCCGGGGGACCGTGGGCACTGAAGCTTTCTTT. V and J are TRBV5-1 and TRBJ1-1; perhaps TRBD1 as D (5 bases). CDR3 length equals 17 residues. Germline-derived CDR1 and CDR2 are SGHRS and YFSETQ. Trimming stripped 1 base from V and 4 bases from J, with 20 bases between.

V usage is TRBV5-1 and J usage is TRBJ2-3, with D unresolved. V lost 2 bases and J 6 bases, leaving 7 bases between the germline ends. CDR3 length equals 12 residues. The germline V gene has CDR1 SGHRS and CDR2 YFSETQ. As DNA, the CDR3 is TGCGCCAGCAGCTTAAGGCTGGATACGCAGTATTTT. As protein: CASSLRLDTQYF.

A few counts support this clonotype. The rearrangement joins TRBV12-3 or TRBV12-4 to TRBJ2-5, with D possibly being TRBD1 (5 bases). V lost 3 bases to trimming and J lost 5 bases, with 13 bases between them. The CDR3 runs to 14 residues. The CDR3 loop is CASSFPGLGETQYF. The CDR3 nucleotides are TGTGCCAGCAGTTTCCCAGGGTTAGGGGAGACCCAGTACTTC.

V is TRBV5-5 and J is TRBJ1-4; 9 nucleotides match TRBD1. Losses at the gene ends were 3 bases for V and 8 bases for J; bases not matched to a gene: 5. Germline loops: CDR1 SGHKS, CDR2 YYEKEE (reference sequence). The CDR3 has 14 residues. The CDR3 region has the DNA TGTGCCAGCAGCTCAAAGGGACAGGGCGAAAAACTGTTTTTT. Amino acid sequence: CASSSKGQGEKLFF.

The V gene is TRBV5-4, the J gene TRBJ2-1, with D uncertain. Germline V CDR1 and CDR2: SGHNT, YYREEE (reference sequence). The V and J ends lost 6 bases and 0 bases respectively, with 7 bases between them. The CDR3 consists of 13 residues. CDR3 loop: CASKESSYNEQFF. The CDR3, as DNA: TGTGCCAGCAAGGAGAGCTCCTACAATGAGCAGTTCTTC.

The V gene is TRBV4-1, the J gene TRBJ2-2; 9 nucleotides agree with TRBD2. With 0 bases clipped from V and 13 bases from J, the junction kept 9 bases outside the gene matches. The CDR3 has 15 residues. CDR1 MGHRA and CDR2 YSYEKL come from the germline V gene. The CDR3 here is CASSQEWASGVGLFF. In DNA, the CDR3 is TGCGCCAGCAGCCAAGAATGGGCTAGCGGGGTAGGGCTGTTTTTT.

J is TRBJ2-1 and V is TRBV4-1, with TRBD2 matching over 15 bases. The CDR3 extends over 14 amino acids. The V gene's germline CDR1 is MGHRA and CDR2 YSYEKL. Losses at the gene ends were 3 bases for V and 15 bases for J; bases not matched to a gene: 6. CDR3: CASSQRTSGGAGFF. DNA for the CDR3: TGCGCCAGCAGCCAGAGGACTAGCGGGGGGGCCGGGTTCTTC.

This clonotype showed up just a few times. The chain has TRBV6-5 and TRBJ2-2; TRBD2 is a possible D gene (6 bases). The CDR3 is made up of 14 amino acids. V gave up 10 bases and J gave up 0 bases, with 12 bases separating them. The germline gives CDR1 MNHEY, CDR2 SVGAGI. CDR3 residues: CATRWGANTGELFF. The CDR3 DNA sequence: TGTGCCACTAGGTGGGGGGCGAACACCGGGGAGCTGTTTTTT.

In nucleotides, the CDR3 is TGTGCCAGCAGCTTGGCTGCAGATATACACGAACTCCGTAACTATGGCTACACCTTC. Protein sequence: CASSLAADIHELRNYGYTF. The chain carries TRBV5-5 and TRBJ1-2; D unresolved. The germline CDR1 and CDR2 sequences are SGHKS and YYEKEE (reference sequence). The CDR3 is 19 residues long. The ends were cut back, 0 bases at V and 1 base at J, with 22 bases in the middle.

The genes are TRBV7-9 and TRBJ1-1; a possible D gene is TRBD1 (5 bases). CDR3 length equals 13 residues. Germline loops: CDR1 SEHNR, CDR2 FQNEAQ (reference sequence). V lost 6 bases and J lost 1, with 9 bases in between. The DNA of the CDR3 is TGTGCCAGCAGTGGGGACTCGAACACTGAAGCTTTCTTT. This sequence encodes CASSGDSNTEAFF.

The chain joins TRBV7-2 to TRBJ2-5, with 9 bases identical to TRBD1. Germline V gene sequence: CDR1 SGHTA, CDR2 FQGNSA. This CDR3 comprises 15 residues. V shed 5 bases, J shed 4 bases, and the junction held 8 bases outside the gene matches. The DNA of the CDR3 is TGTGCCAGCAGCCGAGGGGACAGGGTACGAGAGACCCAGTACTTC. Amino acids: CASSRGDRVRETQYF.